Below are 21 T cell receptor beta chains sequenced from a single sample in a study of siplizumab effects on memory and regulatory T cells. Profiled with immunoSEQ multiplex PCR; TCRdb holds only in-frame clones, not every one. The table includes about 75,000 clones, 93% detected once. The sample was CD8+ T cells sorted from blood. All receptors come from a human donor in good health.

DNA for the CDR3: TGTGCCAGCAGCTTCGGATCCAATGAGCAGTTCTTC. Protein: CASSFGSNEQFF. This chain joins TRBV7-9 and TRBJ2-1; no clear D gene. V lost 3 bases to trimming and J lost 6 bases, with 6 bases between them. Germline lookup yields CDR1 SEHNR and CDR2 FQNEAQ (reference sequence). This CDR3 is 12 amino acids long.

J is TRBJ2-7 and V is TRBV7-3, with TRBD1 matching over 12 bases. The junction had 8 bases not matched to a gene; V was cut back by 5 bases and J by 6 bases. The CDR3 is 15 residues long. CDR1 and CDR2 (germline): SGHTA, FQGTGA. The CDR3 DNA follows: TGTGCCAGCAGCCTATCGGGACAGGGGGCTGGCGAGCAGTACTTC. Its protein product is CASSLSGQGAGEQYF.

CDR3: CASSPDRGFTEAFF. CDR3 coding DNA: TGTGCCAGCAGCCCGGACAGGGGATTCACTGAAGCTTTCTTT. The chain carries TRBV7-9 and TRBJ1-1; TRBD1 matches 9 bases. V lost 5 bases, J lost 4 bases, and 5 bases stayed unmatched. The CDR3 is made up of 14 amino acids. Germline V CDR1 and CDR2: SEHNR, FQNEAQ (reference sequence).

V and J are TRBV7-9 and TRBJ2-1; D might be TRBD1 (7 bases). Trimming took 5 bases from V and 9 from J, leaving 20 bases between them. Germline loops: CDR1 SEHNR, CDR2 FQNEAQ (reference sequence). The CDR3 has 15 amino acids. In DNA form, the CDR3 reads TGTGCCAGCAGCGCAGGGGGGACCTCCAGGGGTGAGCAGTTCTTC. Residues: CASSAGGTSRGEQFF.

The gene calls are TRBV7-2 and TRBJ2-7, with 8 bases fitting TRBD1. The CDR3 is 14 amino acids. Germline V CDR1 and CDR2: SGHTA, FQGNSA. V lost 5 bases and J lost 3; bases outside the gene matches: 6. The CDR3 DNA reads as TGTGCCAGCAGCGTGGGGACAGGTTACTACGAGCAGTACTTC. Amino acids: CASSVGTGYYEQYF. Together with reference TRBV7-2 and TRBJ2-7, the CDR3 gives the full variable domain: GAGVSQSPSNKVTEKGKDVELRCDPISGHTALYWYRQSLGQGLEFLIYFQGNSAPDKSGLPSDRFSAERTGGSVSTLTIQRTQQEDSAVYLCASSVGTGYYEQYFGPGTRLTVT.

The CDR3 nucleotides read TGTGCCAGTACGGGGACACTTGAAAAACTGTTTTTT. Translation gives CASTGTLEKLFF. The rearrangement links TRBV19 to TRBJ1-4; D possibly corresponds to TRBD1 (6 bases). Looked up from germline, CDR1 is LNHDA and CDR2 is SQIVND (reference sequence). This CDR3 spans 12 amino acids. The ends were cut back, 7 bases at V and 7 bases at J, with 10 bases in the middle. Supplemented by reference TRBV19 and TRBJ1-4, the full variable domain reads DGGITQSPKYLFRKEGQNVTLSCEQNLNHDAMYWYRQDPGQGLRLIYYSQIVNDFQKGDIAEGYSVSREKKESFPLTVTSAQKNPTAFYLCASTGTLEKLFFGSGTQLSVL.

The chain is built from TRBV7-2 and TRBJ1-3; D is ambiguous. Germline V gene data show CDR1 as SGHTA and CDR2 as FQGNSA. V lost 8 bases and J 1 base, leaving 6 bases between the germline ends. This CDR3 has 12 residues. In nucleotides, the CDR3 is TGTGCCAGCTCCCCATCTGGAAACACCATATATTTT. It yields the protein CASSPSGNTIYF. The variable domain in full, with the rest retrieved from reference TRBV7-2 and TRBJ1-3, is GAGVSQSPSNKVTEKGKDVELRCDPISGHTALYWYRQSLGQGLEFLIYFQGNSAPDKSGLPSDRFSAERTGGSVSTLTIQRTQQEDSAVYLCASSPSGNTIYFGEGSWLTVV.

The rearrangement joins TRBV6-1 to TRBJ2-7; D perhaps matches TRBD1 (5 bases). V lost 3 bases and J lost 2, with 14 bases in between. CDR1 is MNHNS, CDR2 SASEGT, per germline. The CDR3 runs 15 residues. CDR3 in amino acids: CASSDSRAGPYEQYF. CDR3 bases: TGTGCCAGCAGTGATTCACGAGCAGGGCCCTACGAGCAGTACTTC.

V and J are TRBV7-9 and TRBJ2-2; D uncertain. Trimming took off 2 bases at V and 0 bases at J, with 7 bases between the two ends. Germline V CDR1 and CDR2: SEHNR, FQNEAQ (reference sequence). This CDR3 has 15 residues. This CDR3 is CASSLIISNTGELFF. CDR3 coding DNA: TGTGCCAGCAGCTTAATTATCTCGAACACCGGGGAGCTGTTTTTT.

The chain uses TRBV29-1 and TRBJ2-3; D uncertain. CDR3 length: 11 residues. CDR1 and CDR2 (germline): SQVTM, ANQGSEA. The V gene lost 6 bases and the J gene lost 6 bases, with 10 bases spanning the gap. CDR3 in amino acids: CSVWPGDTQYF. CDR3 DNA: TGCAGCGTGTGGCCTGGGGATACGCAGTATTTT.

This chain connects TRBV5-4 to TRBJ2-1; D perhaps matches TRBD2 (5 bases). This CDR3 spans 14 amino acids. Per the germline V gene, CDR1 is SGHNT and CDR2 is YYREEE (reference sequence). With 3 bases removed from V and 9 bases from J, the gap between germline ends came to 16 bases. As DNA, the CDR3 is TGTGCCAGCAGCTCCGACTACTACTCTAGTGAGCAGTTCTTC. This gives the protein CASSSDYYSSEQFF.

The V and J genes are TRBV4-2 and TRBJ2-2; 12 bases map to TRBD2. V was pared by 3 bases and J by 7 bases, with 9 bases of the junction left unmatched. CDR1 and CDR2 (germline): LGHNA, YNFKEQ. The CDR3 runs 17 residues. CDR3 residues: CASSQVASGGAIGELFF. The CDR3 DNA reads as TGTGCCAGCAGCCAGGTGGCTAGCGGGGGGGCAATCGGGGAGCTGTTTTTT.

The chain links TRBV7-3 to TRBJ2-7, with D hard to call. The CDR3 is made up of 15 amino acids. The V end was cut by 0 bases, the J end by 2 bases, with 11 bases between. Germline CDR1 is SGHTA and CDR2 is FQGTGA. CDR3 loop: CASSLTANGPYEQYF. The CDR3 DNA sequence: TGTGCCAGCAGCTTAACGGCTAACGGACCCTACGAGCAGTACTTC.

This clone was counted once. This chain joins TRBV15 and TRBJ2-7; 8 bases map to TRBD1. This CDR3 is built from 15 residues. Germline loops: CDR1 LNHNV, CDR2 YYDKDF (reference sequence). V lost 5 bases, J lost 3 bases, and 9 bases stayed unmatched. The CDR3 is CATSYTSGGYYEQYF. CDR3 bases: TGTGCCACCAGCTATACCTCAGGGGGCTACTACGAGCAGTACTTC.

Regarding this clone: Within the sample, other DNA sequences also encode this same CDR3. This chain uses TRBV19 with TRBJ2-2; D is ambiguous. The V gene lost 3 bases and the J gene lost 2 bases, with 7 bases spanning the gap. The CDR3 spans 14 residues. The V gene's germline CDR1 is LNHDA and CDR2 SQIVND (reference sequence). The CDR3 DNA is TGTGCCAGTAGTATCGGACCAAACACCGGGGAGCTGTTTTTT. Translating it yields CASSIGPNTGELFF.

This sequence joins TRBV4-1 and TRBJ2-7; D is possibly TRBD1 (5 bases). V was trimmed by 3 bases and J by 2 bases, leaving 11 bases between them. Germline lookup yields CDR1 MGHRA and CDR2 YSYEKL. The CDR3 runs 14 residues. CDR3 sequence reads: CASSQQDTTYEQYF. CDR3 nucleotides: TGCGCCAGCAGCCAGCAGGACACCACCTACGAGCAGTACTTC.

The J gene is TRBJ2-1, the V gene TRBV4-2; D possibly corresponds to TRBD1 (6 bases). Trimming stripped 3 bases from V and 7 bases from J, with 19 bases between. This CDR3 is built from 16 residues. Germline V gene data show CDR1 as LGHNA and CDR2 as YNFKEQ. This CDR3 reads CASSQAPGVLGNEQFF. CDR3 sequence (DNA): TGTGCCAGCAGCCAGGCACCAGGGGTCCTGGGGAATGAGCAGTTCTTC.

The rearrangement uses TRBV7-7 and TRBJ2-7; D gene ambiguous. Trimming took 4 bases from V and 5 from J, leaving 6 bases between them. Germline CDR1 is SSHAT and CDR2 is FNYEAQ (reference sequence). CDR3 length equals 11 residues. The DNA of the CDR3 is TGTGCCAGCAGCTCCCGGCACGAGCAGTACTTC. It is translated as CASSSRHEQYF.

The chain links TRBV9 to TRBJ2-2; 12 bases match TRBD2. Trimming cost V 3 bases and J 0 bases; bases outside gene matches: 3. This CDR3 spans 17 amino acids. CDR1 and CDR2 from the germline V gene are SGDLS and YYNGEE. The DNA for the CDR3 is TGTGCCAGCAGCGCCCTAGCGGGGGGGCCGAACACCGGGGAGCTGTTTTTT. Amino acids: CASSALAGGPNTGELFF.

This clone appeared once. CDR3 coding DNA: TGTGCCAGCAGTTTAGCCCCCCTTTCACCCCTCCACTTT. This translates into CASSLAPLSPLHF. The chain carries TRBV27 and TRBJ1-6; no reliable D call. V was cut by 2 bases and J by 9 bases, with 8 bases left in between. From germline, CDR1 is MNHEY and CDR2 SMNVEV (reference sequence). There are 13 residues in the CDR3.

This clone came up once. The CDR3 here is CASSSSGGASGELFF. The CDR3 nucleotides are TGTGCCAGCAGCTCAAGCGGGGGGGCGTCCGGGGAGCTGTTTTTT. The genes are TRBV5-4 and TRBJ2-2; 10 nucleotides align to TRBD2. CDR1 SGHNT and CDR2 YYREEE come from the germline V gene (reference sequence). V trimming: 3 bases; J trimming: 6 bases; junction bases outside the gene matches: 5. The CDR3 is 15 amino acids. The whole variable domain, remainder taken from reference TRBV5-4 and TRBJ2-2, is ETGVTQSPTHLIKTRGQQVTLRCSSQSGHNTVSWYQQALGQGPQFIFQYYREEENGRGNFPPRFSGLQFPNYSSELNVNALELDDSALYLCASSSSGGASGELFFGEGSRLTVL.